Shown below are 4 T cell receptor beta chains from a single sample sequenced in a study of blood T cell repertoires in COVID-19. Clones were sequenced by immunoSEQ multiplex PCR, and TCRdb holds only the in-frame ones, with some missing. The data contain some 270,000 clones, over 85% of them singletons. Sequenced input: PBMCs or T cells enriched from blood (not recorded which). The receptors shown here come from a woman aged 60-75 years who had recovered from COVID-19.

The rearrangement joins TRBV11-3 to TRBJ1-1; no reliable D call. V dropped 2 bases and J dropped 4 bases, with 11 bases sitting between them. Germline CDR1 SGHNT, CDR2 YENEEA. This CDR3 has 14 residues. In DNA form, the CDR3 reads TGTGCCAGCAGCTTAAACAGTTTCAGCACTGAAGCTTTCTTT. Translated: CASSLNSFSTEAFF.

V and J are TRBV5-5 and TRBJ2-1, with a possible D match to TRBD1 (6 bases). Trimming took 6 bases from V and 2 from J, leaving 15 bases between them. Germline V gene data show CDR1 as SGHKS and CDR2 as YYEKEE (reference sequence). The CDR3 runs 15 residues. Written as DNA, the CDR3 is TGTGCCAGCACCATTCGGACAGCAACCTACAATGAGCAGTTCTTC. Residues: CASTIRTATYNEQFF.

In its sample, this clone was seen once. This chain uses TRBV5-1 with TRBJ2-3; TRBD2 might be the D (5 bases). In germline, CDR1 is SGHRS, CDR2 YFSETQ. CDR3 length equals 16 residues. Trimming took 0 bases from V and 7 from J, leaving 18 bases between them. The CDR3 DNA reads as TGCGCCAGCAGCTTGGATTCGTCGGGATTTAGAAATACGCAGTATTTT. Amino acid sequence: CASSLDSSGFRNTQYF.

This clone has only a few counts. This chain uses TRBV11-2 with TRBJ2-1, with D unresolved. The V gene's germline CDR1 is SGHAT and CDR2 FQNNGV. Trimming stripped 4 bases from V and 9 bases from J, with 10 bases between. This CDR3 has 12 residues. CDR3 residues: CASSSSAPEQFF. DNA of the CDR3: TGTGCCAGCAGCTCGAGCGCACCTGAGCAGTTCTTC.